Reported below is one T cell receptor beta chain. Its antigen is not identified. Trimming cost V 4 bases and J 5 bases; bases outside gene matches: 8. Germline CDR1 SGHNT, CDR2 YYREEE (reference sequence). CDR3 length equals 16 residues. Measured with immunoSEQ multiplex PCR; TCRdb has only the in-frame clones, and not every one. The sample shows about 4,200 clones, about 70% of them seen only once. The data belong to a study of STAT3 mutations in large granular lymphocyte leukemia. Study details: 40% of treated T-LGLL patients showed hematologic response to immunosuppression.

Findings and caveats of the study: Every T-LGLL patient had at least one immunodominant TCRbeta clonotype.

The V and J genes are TRBV5-4 and TRBJ2-7; 14 bases align to TRBD2. Sequenced: peripheral blood mononuclear cells. This receptor was obtained from a man aged 60 to 75 with T-cell large granular lymphocyte leukemia. Some clones in this sample may be carry-over from other donors' samples. CDR3 residues: CASSVGGLAGDHEQYF. The CDR3 coding sequence is TGTGCCAGCAGCGTGGGGGGACTAGCGGGGGATCACGAGCAGTACTTC.